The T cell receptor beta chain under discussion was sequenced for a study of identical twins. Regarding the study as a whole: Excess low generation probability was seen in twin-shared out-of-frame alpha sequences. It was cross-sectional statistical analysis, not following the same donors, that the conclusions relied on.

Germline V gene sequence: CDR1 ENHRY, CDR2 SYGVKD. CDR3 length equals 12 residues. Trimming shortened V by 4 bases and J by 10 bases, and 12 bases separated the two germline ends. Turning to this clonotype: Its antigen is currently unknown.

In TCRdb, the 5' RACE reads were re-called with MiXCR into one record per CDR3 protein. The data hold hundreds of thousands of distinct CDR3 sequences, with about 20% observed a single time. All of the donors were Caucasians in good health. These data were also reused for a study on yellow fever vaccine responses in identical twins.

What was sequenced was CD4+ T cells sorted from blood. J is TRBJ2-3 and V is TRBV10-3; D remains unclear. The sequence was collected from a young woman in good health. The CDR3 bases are TGTGCCATCAGTGGGGATGATACCGCGCAGTATTTT. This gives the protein CAISGDDTAQYF.